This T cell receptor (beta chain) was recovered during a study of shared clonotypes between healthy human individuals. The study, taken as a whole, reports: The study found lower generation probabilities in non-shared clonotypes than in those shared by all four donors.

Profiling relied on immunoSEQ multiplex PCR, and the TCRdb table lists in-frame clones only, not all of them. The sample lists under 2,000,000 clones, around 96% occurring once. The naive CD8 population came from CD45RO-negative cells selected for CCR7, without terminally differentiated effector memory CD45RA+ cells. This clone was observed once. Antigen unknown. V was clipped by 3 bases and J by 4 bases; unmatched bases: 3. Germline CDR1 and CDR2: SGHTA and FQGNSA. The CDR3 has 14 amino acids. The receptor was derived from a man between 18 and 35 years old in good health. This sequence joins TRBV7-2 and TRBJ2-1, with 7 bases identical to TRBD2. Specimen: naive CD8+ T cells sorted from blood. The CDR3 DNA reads TGTGCCAGCAGCTTGTCTAGCGGTTACAATGAGCAGTTCTTC. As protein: CASSLSSGYNEQFF.